This T cell receptor beta chain was documented in a study of T cells in Graves' hyperthyroidism and ophthalmopathy. Study results and caveats: Through a model of 13 V-J features, ophthalmopathy was separated from stable hyperthyroidism.

With regard to this clonotype: Its specificity is not known.

Trimming pared 4 bases from V and 0 bases from J, leaving 13 bases between. The CDR3 is made up of 16 amino acids. In germline, CDR1 is SGHAT, CDR2 FQNNGV. RNA transcripts yielded amplified TCR beta CDR3 regions. The HTBI primer set served for first-round RT-PCR of the TCR CDR3. Using its own MiXCR run on the multiplex PCR reads, TCRdb lists one record per CDR3 protein. The profile shows approximately 740,000 distinct CDR3 sequences, approximately 15% of them singletons. No progression to ophthalmopathy during 18 months of follow-up defined stable disease. Patients between 18 and 65 years old had hyperthyroidism, newly diagnosed and lasting under 2 months. 9 to 10 ml fresh peripheral blood yielded the PBMCs.

The sequencing input was blood. The TCR sequence derives from a woman between 18 and 30 years old with Graves' hyperthyroidism. V gene TRBV11-2 combines with J gene TRBJ1-3; D is possibly TRBD1 (5 bases). The CDR3 DNA is TGTGCCAGCAGCTCCATTCGGGGGGACTCTGGAAACACCATATATTTT. Protein sequence: CASSSIRGDSGNTIYF.